A selection of T cell receptor beta chains follows, all from one sample in a study of CD8+ T cells in alopecia areata. TCRdb keeps only in-frame clones here, not all; method: immunoSEQ multiplex PCR. The top ten clones hold 6.4% of a sample with about 140,000 clones, about 60% of them seen once. Sequenced material: CD4+ T cells sorted from blood, taken at week 0. The receptor source for this set is a human donor with alopecia areata. Each CDR3 is given with its conserved first and last residue. The D gene is left open where the match is weak. Clone size is shown for a subset of rows, as once, few, many or a class of expanded clone.

v_gene	abundance	d_gene	j_gene	CDR3aa	CDR3nt
TRBV4-2	-	-	TRBJ2-4	CASSQDWAVAKNIQYF	TGTGCCAGCAGCCAAGATTGGGCCGTAGCCAAAAACATTCAGTACTTC
TRBV30	-	-	TRBJ1-5	CAWSVLGNTQPQHF	TGTGCCTGGAGTGTACTGGGGAACACTCAGCCCCAGCATTTT
TRBV18	few	-	TRBJ2-7	CASSWERDISYEQYF	TGTGCCAGCTCCTGGGAACGGGACATTTCCTACGAGCAGTACTTC
TRBV7-8	-	-	TRBJ2-5	CASSLQPGGVGETQYF	TGTGCCAGCAGCTTACAACCCGGCGGGGTAGGGGAGACCCAGTACTTC
TRBV27	once	-	TRBJ1-5	CASSSTTHASQPQHF	TGTGCCAGCAGTTCGACCACGCACGCAAGTCAGCCCCAGCATTTT
TRBV30	few	-	TRBJ1-1	CAWSVLRGSEAFF	TGTGCCTGGAGTGTACTGAGGGGCTCTGAAGCTTTCTTT
TRBV5-6	-	-	TRBJ1-2	CASSPPWAGHGYTF	TGTGCCAGCAGCCCCCCCTGGGCAGGCCATGGCTACACCTTC
TRBV9	-	-	TRBJ2-5	CASSVVPEGETQYF	TGTGCCAGCAGCGTAGTCCCAGAGGGGGAGACCCAGTACTTC
TRBV16	few	-	TRBJ1-2	CASSQSVHGYTF	TGTGCCAGCAGCCAATCGGTTCATGGCTACACCTTC
TRBV19	-	TRBD1	TRBJ1-2	CASSDHRGLRGYTF	TGTGCCAGTAGCGATCACAGGGGGCTGCGGGGCTACACCTTC
TRBV10-3	few	-	TRBJ1-5	CAISEFGNQPQHF	TGTGCCATCAGTGAGTTTGGCAATCAGCCCCAGCATTTT
TRBV11-2	few	-	TRBJ2-5	CASSPGSQETQYF	TGTGCCAGCAGCCCGGGATCCCAAGAGACCCAGTACTTC
TRBV6-6	-	TRBD1	TRBJ2-6	CASSSGTGSGANVLTF	TGTGCCAGCAGTTCCGGGACAGGGAGTGGGGCCAACGTCCTGACTTTC
TRBV9	-	-	TRBJ2-3	CASSALEVTSTDTQYF	TGTGCCAGCAGCGCCCTAGAGGTGACTAGCACAGATACGCAGTATTTT
TRBV6-1	-	-	TRBJ2-2	CASSGGRGAVAGELFF	TGTGCCAGCAGTGGAGGACGGGGGGCGGTAGCCGGGGAGCTGTTTTTT
TRBV7-9	-	-	TRBJ2-6	CASSLMRNSGANVLTF	TGTGCCAGCAGCTTAATGAGGAACTCTGGGGCCAACGTCCTGACTTTC
TRBV2	few	-	TRBJ1-1	CASNYVLSTEAFF	TGTGCCAGCAATTACGTGCTGAGCACTGAAGCTTTCTTT
TRBV7-9	-	-	TRBJ2-2	CASSLLGTGELFF	TGTGCCAGCAGCTTATTAGGCACCGGGGAGCTGTTTTTT
TRBV10-3	few	-	TRBJ2-5	CAISAVGAMGETQYF	TGTGCCATCAGCGCTGTGGGCGCCATGGGGGAGACCCAGTACTTC
TRBV7-2	once	-	TRBJ1-1	CASSLEVNTEAFF	TGTGCCAGCAGCTTAGAGGTAAACACTGAAGCTTTCTTT
TRBV6-5	-	-	TRBJ1-5	CASRTGNQPQHF	TGTGCCAGCAGGACTGGCAATCAGCCCCAGCATTTT
TRBV12-5	few	TRBD1	TRBJ2-7	CASGLEGQGPYEQYF	TGTGCTAGTGGTTTGGAGGGACAGGGTCCCTACGAGCAGTACTTC
TRBV29-1	few	TRBD1	TRBJ2-3	CSCDRGTDTQYF	TGCAGCTGCGACAGGGGGACAGATACGCAGTATTTT
TRBV5-1	-	TRBD1	TRBJ2-7	CASSSGQGVREQYF	TGCGCCAGCAGCTCGGGACAGGGGGTGAGGGAGCAGTACTTC
TRBV6-5	-	-	TRBJ2-1	CAVAAANEQFF	TGTGCCGTCGCCGCTGCCAATGAGCAGTTCTTC